The rows below give T cell receptor beta chains drawn from one sample of a study of neurological immune-mediated disorders. Using its own MiXCR run on the 5' RACE reads, TCRdb lists one record per CDR3 protein. The sample consists of approximately 30,000 distinct CDR3 sequences, under 25% of them appearing once. Sequenced: PBMCs. Receptor source: an older woman in good health. Each CDR3 is given with its conserved first and last residue. The D gene is left open where the match is weak. Clone size is stated in some rows and not others, as once, few, many or a class when expanded.

v_gene,abundance,d_gene,j_gene,CDR3nt,CDR3aa
TRBV4-2,many,TRBD1,TRBJ2-3,TGTGCCAGCAGCCAAGAACAGGGGACAGATACGCAGTATTTT,CASSQEQGTDTQYF
TRBV4-3,many,NA,TRBJ2-1,TGCGCCAGCAGCCAAGTCGGGGCTGCCTACAATGAGCAGTTCTTC,CASSQVGAAYNEQFF
TRBV10-3,many,TRBD1,TRBJ1-1,TGTGCCATCAGATTCGGACAGGGGAACACTGAAGCTTTCTTT,CAIRFGQGNTEAFF
TRBV7-9,many,TRBD1,TRBJ1-3,TGTGCCAGCAGCCTACCAGGGGGCACTGGAAACACCATATATTTT,CASSLPGGTGNTIYF
TRBV11-2,many,NA,TRBJ1-4,TGTGCCAGCAGCCCACTACGGAGGAGTAATGAAAAACTGTTTTTT,CASSPLRRSNEKLFF
TRBV7-2,NA,TRBD1,TRBJ1-2,TGTGCCAGCAGCATGGACAGGACGGACTATGGCTACACCTTC,CASSMDRTDYGYTF
TRBV5-1,many,NA,TRBJ2-7,TGCGCCAGCAGCTCCTTACCTTACGAGCAGTACTTC,CASSSLPYEQYF
TRBV28,many,TRBD2,TRBJ2-4,TGTGCCAGCAGACCCGGGGGGGGCAAAAACATTCAGTACTTC,CASRPGGGKNIQYF
TRBV7-6,many,NA,TRBJ1-1,TGTGCCAGCAGCCAGGGGCTCGACACTGAAGCTTTCTTT,CASSQGLDTEAFF
TRBV7-8,many,TRBD1,TRBJ1-2,TGTGCCAGCAGCCCCGAGGCGGGCAGGGGGGATGGCTACACCTTC,CASSPEAGRGDGYTF
TRBV7-9,many,NA,TRBJ2-5,TGTGCCAGCAGCTTAATGGGGTTGCAAGAGACCCAGTACTTC,CASSLMGLQETQYF
TRBV6-6,many,NA,TRBJ2-7,TGTGCCAGCAGTGGCAGGGGAATATTCGAGCAGTACTTC,CASSGRGIFEQYF
TRBV20-1,many,TRBD2,TRBJ2-5,TGCAGTGCTAGAGTTGCTAGCGGTTATCAAGAGACCCAGTACTTC,CSARVASGYQETQYF